This T cell receptor (beta chain) was recorded in a study of T cell responses to AZD1222 COVID-19 vaccine. V dropped 2 bases and J dropped 6 bases, with 16 bases sitting between them. In germline, CDR1 is MNHEY, CDR2 SVGEGT. The CDR3 runs to 16 residues. Some clones are missing from TCRdb's copy, which holds only in-frame ones; the method was immunoSEQ multiplex PCR. Among some 200,000 clones listed, approximately 93% were seen once. Sequences were derived from peripheral blood, sampled 28 days after the second AZD1222 dose. This clonotype was obtained from an adult who received the AZD1222 COVID-19 vaccine. V is TRBV6-2 or TRBV6-3 and J is TRBJ1-4; perhaps TRBD1 as D (6 bases). CDR3 bases: TGTGCCAGCAGTTACCGTACAGGGCTGGCGGATGAAAAACTGTTTTTT. This gives the protein CASSYRTGLADEKLFF.